This passage covers 10 T cell receptor beta chains from one sample sequenced in a study of blood T cell repertoires in COVID-19. Sequencing was performed with immunoSEQ multiplex PCR; in TCRdb, only in-frame clones are kept and a portion is missing. This sample has about 59,000 clones, with about 90% found just once. Sequenced: peripheral blood. The receptors derive from an elderly man in a cohort sampled during active COVID-19.

In its sample, this clone was seen a few times. This chain connects TRBV7-9 to TRBJ1-1, with D maybe TRBD1 (5 bases). Germline V gene sequence: CDR1 SEHNR, CDR2 FQNEAQ (reference sequence). The CDR3 loop spans 15 amino acids. The V and J ends lost 1 base and 5 bases respectively, with 14 bases between them. CDR3 sequence (DNA): TGTGCCAGCAGCTTAGGAGGCGGGGACGGGACTGAAGCTTTCTTT. This codes for CASSLGGGDGTEAFF.

V usage is TRBV30 and J usage is TRBJ2-7; the D gene is possibly TRBD2 (6 bases). The germline gives CDR1 GTSNPN, CDR2 SVGIG (reference sequence). The CDR3 spans 15 residues. Trimming took off 3 bases at V and 0 bases at J, with 15 bases between the two ends. CDR3 in amino acids: CAWSSGGSVSYEQYF. CDR3 in DNA: TGTGCCTGGAGCAGTGGGGGGTCCGTCTCCTACGAGCAGTACTTC.

The chain is built from TRBV7-2 and TRBJ2-1; tentatively, D is TRBD2 (6 bases). The CDR3 spans 15 residues. V was trimmed by 1 base and J by 3 bases, leaving 10 bases between them. Germline V gene sequence: CDR1 SGHTA, CDR2 FQGNSA. The CDR3 DNA reads TGTGCCAGCAGCTTAGGTGACGGGGGCTACAATGAGCAGTTCTTC. Amino acids: CASSLGDGGYNEQFF.

In its sample, this clone was seen once. V is TRBV7-2 and J is TRBJ2-2; D perhaps matches TRBD2 (5 bases). V was trimmed by 2 bases and J by 4 bases, leaving 11 bases between them. The CDR3 runs 15 residues. Germline lookup yields CDR1 SGHTA and CDR2 FQGNSA. CDR3 sequence: CASSLTGGGTGELFF. The CDR3 region has the DNA TGTGCCAGCAGCTTAACCGGAGGTGGCACCGGGGAGCTGTTTTTT.

This chain connects TRBV7-3 to TRBJ1-2, with 9 nucleotides matching TRBD1. From germline, CDR1 is SGHTA and CDR2 FQGTGA. With V trimmed by 5 bases and J by 8 bases, 6 bases remained unmatched. The length of the CDR3 is 13 residues. CDR3: CASSPGDREGYTF. CDR3 coding DNA: TGTGCCAGCAGCCCAGGGGACAGGGAGGGCTACACCTTC.

The rearrangement uses TRBV5-1 and TRBJ2-1; TRBD2 matches 11 bases. The length of the CDR3 is 18 residues. Unmatched junction bases numbered 11, after V lost 3 bases and J lost 3 bases. Looked up from germline, CDR1 is SGHRS and CDR2 is YFSETQ. CDR3 residues: CASSSQGGTSGLYNEQFF. CDR3 coding DNA: TGCGCCAGCAGCTCACAAGGGGGGACTAGCGGACTCTACAATGAGCAGTTCTTC.

The chain employs TRBV19 and TRBJ1-6; TRBD1 matches at 8 bases. The junction had 5 bases not matched to a gene; V was cut back by 4 bases and J by 0 bases. The V gene's germline CDR1 is LNHDA and CDR2 SQIVND (reference sequence). CDR3 length: 17 amino acids. For the CDR3, the DNA is TGTGCCAGTAGTAGCACAGGGGGGAGCTCCTATAATTCACCCCTCCACTTT. Translating gives CASSSTGGSSYNSPLHF.

On this clone itself: Its ends do not fully match the called genes, so a read error is possible. The chain links TRBV23-1 to TRBJ1-2; weak D call: TRBD1 (5 bases). TRBV23-1 is an ORF, with its function uncertain. This CDR3 is 13 amino acids long. Written as DNA, the CDR3 is TGCGTCAGCAAAGGGGCTATCGGCTATGGCTACACCTTC. This sequence encodes CVSKGAIGYGYTF.

The chain recombines TRBV3-1 (or the pseudogene TRBV3-2) with TRBJ2-2; no reliable D call. The CDR3 has 15 amino acids. The germline gives CDR1 LGHDT, CDR2 YNNKEL (reference sequence). Trimming took off 2 bases at V and 2 bases at J, with 9 bases between the two ends. CDR3 in DNA: TGTGCCAGCAGCCAATGGCAGGATAACACCGGGGAGCTGTTTTTT. It encodes CASSQWQDNTGELFF.

The chain couples TRBV5-8 to TRBJ1-1, with D unresolved. This CDR3 has 16 residues. Trimming removed 3 bases from V and 6 bases from J, with 21 bases in between. Germline loops: CDR1 SGHTS, CDR2 YDEGEE. This CDR3 reads CASSSNRAGERPEAFF. DNA for the CDR3: TGTGCCAGCAGCTCGAACCGGGCCGGGGAGAGGCCTGAAGCTTTCTTT.